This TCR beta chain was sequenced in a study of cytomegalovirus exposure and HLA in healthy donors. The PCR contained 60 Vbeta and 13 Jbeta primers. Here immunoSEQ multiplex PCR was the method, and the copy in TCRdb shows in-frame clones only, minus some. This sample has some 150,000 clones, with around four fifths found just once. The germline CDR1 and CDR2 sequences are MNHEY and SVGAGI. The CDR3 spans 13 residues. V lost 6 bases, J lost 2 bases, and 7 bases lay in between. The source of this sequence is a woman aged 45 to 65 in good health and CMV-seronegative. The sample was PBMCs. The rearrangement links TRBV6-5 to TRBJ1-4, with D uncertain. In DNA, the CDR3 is TGTGCCAGCAGGGCCATGACTAATGAAAAACTGTTTTTT. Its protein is CASRAMTNEKLFF.